The rows below give T cell receptor beta chains drawn from one sample of a study of blood T cell repertoires in COVID-19. Only in-frame clones appear in the TCRdb table, and some are missing; sequencing was by immunoSEQ multiplex PCR. The sample records tens of thousands of clones, around 88% being singletons. Material: peripheral blood. These receptors originate from a man aged 60 to 75 with acute or convalescent COVID-19. Each CDR3 is given with its conserved first and last residue. D genes are given only for firm matches. Some rows mark clone size as missing; the rest say once, few, many or name a class of expanded clone.

j_call | v_call | clone_size | d_call | cdr3_nt | cdr3_aa
TRBJ2-7 | TRBV18 | - | - | TGTGCCAGCTCACCACCGGCCAGTCCGGGCGAGCAGTACTTC | CASSPPASPGEQYF
TRBJ1-5 | TRBV19 | - | TRBD1 | TGTGCCAGTAGTAAACGACAGGGGGCACGCAATCAGCCCCAGCATTTT | CASSKRQGARNQPQHF
TRBJ1-3 | TRBV9 | - | - | TGTGCCAGCAGCGGACTACGAGTCAACACCATATATTTT | CASSGLRVNTIYF
TRBJ2-3 | TRBV7-6 | - | TRBD2 | TGTGCCAGCAGCTCCCAAAGCGGGGGGGCAGATACGCAGTATTTT | CASSSQSGGADTQYF
TRBJ2-1 | TRBV7-8 | - | TRBD1 | TGTGCCAGCGACAGGGTCCACAATGAGCAGTTCTTC | CASDRVHNEQFF
TRBJ2-2 | TRBV4-2 | - | - | TGTGCCAGCAGCCAAGCTGGGGCTAACACCGGGGAGCTGTTTTTT | CASSQAGANTGELFF
TRBJ2-7 | TRBV6-5 | - | TRBD1 | TGTGCCAGCAGTAGACAGGGATACTACGAGCAGTACTTC | CASSRQGYYEQYF
TRBJ2-1 | TRBV24-1 | - | TRBD2 | TGTGCCACCAGTGATCCGACAGCGGGAACCCACCGCGATGAGCAGTTCTTC | CATSDPTAGTHRDEQFF
TRBJ2-3 | TRBV29-1 | - | TRBD1 | TGCAGCGTTGAAGCGCGGGGACAGGGAAGCACAGATACGCAGTATTTT | CSVEARGQGSTDTQYF
TRBJ1-2 | TRBV5-1 | - | - | TGCGCCAGCAGCCCCGGTGGGGCTCGTTATGGCTACACCTTC | CASSPGGARYGYTF
TRBJ2-2 | TRBV15 | once | - | TGTGCCACCAGCAGCGACCTAGTCTCGAACACCGGGGAGCTGTTTTTT | CATSSDLVSNTGELFF
TRBJ1-3 | TRBV4-2 | once | TRBD1 | TGTGCCAGCAGCCAGGGGGACAGGGCATCCGGAAACACCATATATTTT | CASSQGDRASGNTIYF
TRBJ2-1 | TRBV9 | - | - | TGTGCCAGCAGCGTAGCATTCCGGGGGAATGAGCAGTTCTTC | CASSVAFRGNEQFF
TRBJ1-2 | TRBV12-5 | - | - | TGTGCTAGTGGTAGACCGTATTCCGGACAGAAATCATATAACTATGGCTACACCTTC | CASGRPYSGQKSYNYGYTF
TRBJ1-4 | TRBV27 | once | TRBD1 | TGTGCCAGCAGTCTACAGGGGGCGCTCGGGTTTGGGGAAAAACTGTTTTTT | CASSLQGALGFGEKLFF